This T cell receptor (beta chain) was captured by sequencing in a study of identical twins (dated by TCRdb to the mid-2010s). For the wider study: TCR alpha and beta repertoires from monozygotic twins, unrelated adults of various ages and cord blood were deep-sequenced to test whether fetal clonotypes persist. To rule out contamination, the twin experiments were replicated at different times with different library preparation protocols.

The CDR3, cysteine through phenylalanine, is 13 amino acids long. This entry keeps only the CDR3 DNA: 39 bases, framed from base 1. According to the germline V gene (reference sequence), CDR1 reads MNHNY and CDR2 reads SVGAGI. V is clipped by 2 bases and J by 7 bases, and the sequence between their germline boundaries is 8 bases long. Receptors were amplified or captured by 5' RACE. The sample was run on an Illumina HiSeq 2000. Template switching added a universal primer binding site, and the final cDNA carried a unique molecular identifier that allowed TCR cDNA molecules to be counted accurately. First-strand cDNA for TCR alpha and beta chains was synthesized from specific primers in the conserved constant-segment region. To control for contamination, each cDNA library was double barcoded with a SMART-Mk sample barcode plus Illumina barcodes. TruSeq adapter sequences and Illumina sample barcodes were added in two successive PCR steps. The TCR alpha and beta cDNA libraries were sequenced on the Illumina HiSeq platform using custom primers. Turning to the authors' computational methods: MiGEC processed the raw reads to extract unique molecular identifiers, while MiXCR was used to determine the CDR3 positions. Recombination models were inferred per individual with the repgenHMM and IGoR tools using an EM algorithm. The analysis of shared clonotypes was done with the tcR package in R, with sharing normalized by the product of cloneset sizes. To study raw recombination free of thymic and clonal selection effects, out-of-frame nonproductive sequences were analyzed. TCRdb redid the processing of the public reads, applying fastp at Q25 and MiXCR, and retained in-frame beta chains. Every distinct CDR3 protein forms one entry, paired with its most common genes and DNA. V and J calls and clone size were set by TCRdb, not the authors. This sample holds 500,000 to 650,000 distinct CDR3 sequences; around 7.5% were observed only once. 1.6% of the sample is taken by the ten largest.

In the case of this clonotype: No antigen is known for it. Qualities for individual bases were not recorded, and no much larger clone is one base off.

General findings and caveats noted by the study authors: Abundant cord blood beta clonotypes carried fewer insertions; young adult naive repertoires showed a weaker similar trend, while memory repertoires showed none. The excess sharing between twins in beta out-of-frame sequences was weaker because fewer shared sequences reduced the signal-to-noise ratio. Because the same donors could not be followed over many years, the conclusions relied on cross-sectional statistical analysis. Recombination models systematically underestimated out-of-frame TCR alpha sharing in monozygotic twins but agreed with sharing between unrelated individuals. Zero-insertion analyses could be partly confounded by invariant T cells such as MAIT and iNKT, although diverse VJ usage argued against such confounding for most clonotypes. Compared with coincidental sharing between unrelated individuals, out-of-frame TCR alpha sequences shared between twins had an excess of sequences with low generation probability.

Only healthy Caucasian donors were included. The twin cohort consisted of three pairs of female monozygotic twins, all aged about 18 to 29 years. The RNA used for TCR libraries was isolated from peripheral blood mononuclear cells. In addition, the sample was reused for a study of yellow fever vaccine responses in identical twins. In that second paper, the authors write: According to the authors, in identical twins the way T cells responded to vaccination appeared partly convergent and partly personalized. In the study, vaccine-responding T cell clones were precisely tracked in identical twins.

This clonotype originated in a woman aged 18-30 years in good health. Material for sequencing was PBMCs. The chain was built from TRBV6-6 and TRBJ1-4, with a tentative D gene TRBD1 over 5 matching bases. DNA sequence: TGTGCCAGCAGTTACCGAGGGACTGAAAAACTGTTTTTT. Translated, it reads CASSYRGTEKLFF.